At least ten counts were recorded for the clone carrying this TCR beta chain. CDR3 length: 14 residues. Germline V CDR1 and CDR2: MNHNS, SASEGT. Trimming pared 5 bases from V and 5 bases from J, leaving 15 bases between. The data belong to a study of CD8 T cells in ankylosing spondylitis. TCRdb processed the 5' RACE reads anew with MiXCR; each CDR3 protein has one entry. The data contain 150,000 to 200,000 distinct CDR3 sequences, 9.5% to 13% of them singletons. The chain recombines TRBV6-1 with TRBJ2-5; D is possibly TRBD2 (6 bases). The sequencing sample was made of blood, either unsorted or a sorted T cell fraction (not recorded which). This clonotype was sampled from a male donor with ankylosing spondylitis or in good health (not recorded which). The CDR3 reads CASSQGLHTETQYF. The CDR3 nucleotides read TGTGCCAGCAGTCAGGGACTGCACACGGAGACCCAGTACTTC.